One sample yielded the 28 T cell receptor beta chains listed below, sequenced in a study of cytomegalovirus exposure and HLA in healthy donors. PCR amplification relied on 60 Vbeta primers (plus 13 Jbeta primers). Produced via immunoSEQ multiplex PCR; TCRdb's table is partial and in-frame only. The sample lists roughly 90,000 clones, 82% occurring once. Specimen: PBMCs. Source of these receptors: a man aged 30 to 45 in good health and CMV-seropositive.

This chain joins TRBV5-1 and TRBJ2-7; 7 bases are a match to TRBD2. J gave up 0 bases and V 6 bases, and 15 bases lay outside the gene matches. Germline V CDR1 and CDR2: SGHRS, YFSETQ. The CDR3 length is 17 residues. The DNA of the CDR3 is TGCGCCAGCACCCTTCTCCCAATCGCGGGGGTCTCCTACGAGCAGTACTTC. Amino acid sequence: CASTLLPIAGVSYEQYF.

This clone has a single count. The chain employs TRBV15 and TRBJ1-5; TRBD1 might be the D (5 bases). V lost 5 bases, J lost 0 bases, and 8 bases lay in between. The V gene's germline CDR1 is LNHNV and CDR2 YYDKDF (reference sequence). This CDR3 has 14 amino acids. The CDR3 nucleotides are TGTGCCACCAGCGCGGGGCCTAGCAATCAGCCCCAGCATTTT. It codes for CATSAGPSNQPQHF.

CDR3 bases: TGTGCCAGCAGCAAAGGTAGGACTAGCGGGAGGGCCGGAGAGACCCAGTACTTC. This sequence encodes CASSKGRTSGRAGETQYF. The chain couples TRBV21-1 to TRBJ2-5; the DNA was not compared with TRBD2, the D call given in the table. TRBV21-1 is marked as a pseudogene. This CDR3 has 18 residues.

The genes are TRBV5-1 and TRBJ1-2; possible D gene TRBD1, 5 bases. The CDR3 extends over 15 amino acids. Germline V gene data show CDR1 as SGHRS and CDR2 as YFSETQ. Trimming shortened V by 2 bases and J by 2 bases, and 13 bases separated the two germline ends. The CDR3 reads CASSFAAGGNYGYTF. The CDR3 DNA sequence: TGCGCCAGCAGCTTCGCGGCGGGGGGAAACTATGGCTACACCTTC.

V gene TRBV28 combines with J gene TRBJ2-7; 9 bases are shared with TRBD1. The CDR3 is 14 amino acids. V was clipped by 4 bases and J by 1 base; unmatched bases: 2. The V gene's germline CDR1 is MDHEN and CDR2 SYDVKM. CDR3 protein: CASSSGTGSYEQYF. CDR3 in DNA: TGTGCCAGCAGTTCCGGGACAGGGTCCTACGAGCAGTACTTC.

This clone was counted between two and nine times. The rearrangement joins TRBV7-2 to TRBJ1-1; 7 nucleotides agree with TRBD1. Germline V gene lookup returns CDR1 SGHTA and CDR2 FQGNSA. This CDR3 is built from 15 residues. Trimming took 2 bases from V and 2 from J; bases not matched to a gene: 5. The CDR3, as DNA: TGTGCCAGCAGCTTATCACAGGGGCTTAACACTGAAGCTTTCTTT. Residues: CASSLSQGLNTEAFF.

The rearrangement joins TRBV30 to TRBJ1-1; 7 bases align to TRBD1. CDR3 length equals 13 residues. CDR1 is GTSNPN and CDR2 is SVGIG in the germline V gene (reference sequence). V shed 1 base and J 8 bases; nucleotides not matched to a gene: 7. The CDR3 DNA is TGTGCCTGGAGTGGAGGGGGCCTCGAAGAAGCTTTCTTT. Its translation: CAWSGGGLEEAFF.

This chain's CDR3 is CAWSVIGRGNEQFF. The CDR3 DNA is TGTGCCTGGAGTGTCATCGGGAGAGGGAATGAGCAGTTCTTC. This rearrangement joins TRBV30 to TRBJ2-1; possibly TRBD2 for D (6 bases). CDR1 and CDR2 (germline): GTSNPN, SVGIG (reference sequence). This CDR3 is 14 amino acids long. The V gene lost 0 bases and the J gene lost 7 bases, with 13 bases spanning the gap.

The chain links TRBV7-2 to TRBJ2-1; D is possibly TRBD1 (6 bases). Germline V gives CDR1 SGHTA, CDR2 FQGNSA. V lost 5 bases and J lost 8, with 13 bases in between. The CDR3 sequence is 13 residues long. The CDR3 reads CASSRDTRYEQFF. As DNA, the CDR3 is TGTGCCAGCAGCCGGGACACCCGTTATGAGCAGTTCTTC.

The genes are TRBV7-6 and TRBJ1-6; 7 positions match TRBD1. This CDR3 has 14 amino acids. Trimming at V came to 6 bases and at J to 7 bases, leaving 6 bases not matched to a gene. In germline, CDR1 is SGHVS, CDR2 FNYEAQ. Here the CDR3 DNA reads TGTGCCAGCAGGACCGGGACAGTGAATTCACCCCTCCACTTT. Encoded protein: CASRTGTVNSPLHF. The entire variable domain, with the rest obtained from reference TRBV7-6 and TRBJ1-6, is as follows: GAGVSQSPRYKVTKRGQDVALRCDPISGHVSLYWYRQALGQGPEFLTYFNYEAQQDKSGLPNDRFSAERPEGSISTLTIQRTEQRDSAMYRCASRTGTVNSPLHFGNGTRLTVT.

V and J are TRBV18 and TRBJ1-1; D is perhaps TRBD1 (6 bases). Between the trimmed V and J ends, which lost 3 bases and 1 base, there was a span of 15 bases. The germline V gene has CDR1 KGHSH and CDR2 LQKENI. This CDR3 contains 16 residues. CDR3 sequence reads: CASSPLQGGENTEAFF. CDR3 sequence (DNA): TGTGCCAGCTCACCCTTACAGGGTGGGGAGAACACTGAAGCTTTCTTT.

V usage is TRBV7-9 and J usage is TRBJ2-5, with unresolved D. The V end lost 5 bases, the J end lost 1 base, and 8 bases lay between the germline ends. In germline, CDR1 is SEHNR, CDR2 FQNEAQ (reference sequence). CDR3 length: 13 residues. As DNA, the CDR3 is TGTGCCAGCAGCAGACATCTCCAAGAGACCCAGTACTTC. Translating gives CASSRHLQETQYF.

This chain uses TRBV11-3 with TRBJ2-3, with unresolved D. Trimming removed 5 bases from V and 6 bases from J, with 12 bases in between. The CDR3 contains 13 residues. Germline values: CDR1 SGHNT, CDR2 YENEEA. The CDR3 nucleotides read TGTGCCAGCAGCCCCAATAGAGTTGATACGCAGTATTTT. It translates to CASSPNRVDTQYF.

The chain uses TRBV6-1 and TRBJ2-7, with TRBD1 matching 7 bases. The CDR3 has 14 amino acids. J gave up 5 bases and V 6 bases, and 10 bases lay outside the gene matches. Germline assignment: CDR1 MNHNS and CDR2 SASEGT. The DNA for the CDR3 is TGTGCCAGCAGCGCGACGGGACAGAGGAACGAGCAGTACTTC. Encoded protein: CASSATGQRNEQYF.

J is TRBJ2-4 and V is TRBV19; D may be TRBD2 (6 bases). This CDR3 has 16 residues. Germline V gene lookup returns CDR1 LNHDA and CDR2 SQIVND (reference sequence). V was pared by 5 bases and J by 4 bases, with 18 bases between. This CDR3 reads CASSLHTGTLKNIQYF. The DNA of the CDR3 is TGTGCCAGTAGTTTACACACCGGGACTCTTAAAAACATTCAGTACTTC.

The chain joins TRBV18 to TRBJ2-2; D is perhaps TRBD1 (6 bases). Germline V gene lookup returns CDR1 KGHSH and CDR2 LQKENI. The CDR3 runs to 15 residues. Trimming pared 4 bases from V and 0 bases from J, leaving 9 bases between. Written as DNA, the CDR3 is TGTGCCAGCTCACTTGGACAGACGAACACCGGGGAGCTGTTTTTT. Translated, it gives CASSLGQTNTGELFF.

The CDR3 is CASSEDEKKYF. In DNA form, the CDR3 reads TGTGCCAGTAGTGAGGATGAAAAGAAGTACTTC. This chain joins TRBV19 and TRBJ2-5; D is unresolved. Trimming removed 5 bases from V and 12 bases from J, with 13 bases in between. Germline V gene data show CDR1 as LNHDA and CDR2 as SQIVND (reference sequence). The CDR3 loop spans 11 amino acids.

The rearrangement links TRBV4-1 to TRBJ2-5, with TRBD1 matching over 9 bases. The end of the DNA fits TRBJ2-7 better, so the J call may be wrong. The CDR3 consists of 14 residues. In germline, CDR1 is MGHRA, CDR2 YSYEKL. The CDR3 reads CASSHPGTGNEQYF. In nucleotides, the CDR3 is TGCGCCAGCAGCCACCCGGGGACAGGGAACGAGCAGTACTTC.

V usage is TRBV6-4 and J usage is TRBJ2-5; possible D gene TRBD2, 5 bases. The CDR3 totals 16 residues. V lost 4 bases to trimming and J lost 5 bases, with 20 bases between them. Germline V gives CDR1 MRHNA, CDR2 SNTAGT. CDR3 DNA: TGTGCCAGCAGTGCCGCTCCGGGATCACCATCGGAGACCCAGTACTTC. It translates to CASSAAPGSPSETQYF.

The V and J genes are TRBV30 and TRBJ1-4, with unresolved D. Germline V CDR1 and CDR2: GTSNPN, SVGIG (reference sequence). The CDR3 is 12 residues long. Trimming pared 8 bases from V and 6 bases from J, leaving 13 bases between. In nucleotides, the CDR3 is TGTGCCCACGCAAACTTGCATGAAAAACTGTTTTTT. Protein: CAHANLHEKLFF.

This rearrangement joins TRBV7-2 to TRBJ1-1; 7 positions agree with TRBD1. Unmatched junction bases numbered 5, after V lost 6 bases and J lost 1 base. Germline V gene sequence: CDR1 SGHTA, CDR2 FQGNSA. The CDR3 is made up of 14 amino acids. The CDR3 loop reads CASRRDSANTEAFF. The CDR3 bases are TGTGCCAGCAGGCGGGACAGTGCGAACACTGAAGCTTTCTTT.

The chain employs TRBV2 and TRBJ2-5; 9 positions agree with TRBD2. V gave up 1 base and J gave up 11 bases; unmatched junction bases: 14. Germline CDR1 SNHLY, CDR2 FYNNEI. This CDR3 spans 16 amino acids. CDR3 sequence reads: CASSEVGAGGRGEQYF. CDR3 nucleotides: TGTGCCAGCAGTGAAGTGGGAGCGGGAGGTCGCGGAGAGCAGTACTTC. Full variable domain (rest looked up from reference TRBV2 and TRBJ2-5): EPEVTQTPSHQVTQMGQEVILRCVPISNHLYFYWYRQILGQKVEFLVSFYNNEISEKSEIFDDQFSVERPDGSNFTLKIRSTKLEDSAMYFCASSEVGAGGRGEQYFGPGTRLLVL.

The V gene is TRBV18, the J gene TRBJ1-1, with 8 positions matching TRBD1. Germline lookup yields CDR1 KGHSH and CDR2 LQKENI. The CDR3 spans 15 residues. Trimming at V came to 3 bases and at J to 2 bases, leaving 5 bases not matched to a gene. CDR3 in DNA: TGTGCCAGCTCACCCGGACAGGGACGCAACACTGAAGCTTTCTTT. It translates to CASSPGQGRNTEAFF.

The chain employs TRBV10-2 and TRBJ2-7; maybe TRBD2 (5 bases). Trimming removed 10 bases at V and 5 bases at J, with 12 bases between. Germline V lookup: CDR1 WSHSY, CDR2 SAAADI. The CDR3 length is 11 residues. This CDR3 reads CATREIDEQYF. CDR3 bases: TGCGCCACAAGGGAGATCGACGAGCAGTACTTC.

The chain couples TRBV28 to TRBJ2-7; D is unresolved. Germline-derived CDR1 and CDR2 are MDHEN and SYDVKM. Trimming removed 3 bases at V and 0 bases at J, with 9 bases between. CDR3 length: 14 amino acids. The DNA of the CDR3 is TGTGCCAGCAGTTTTGGCGGAAGCTCCTACGAGCAGTACTTC. As protein: CASSFGGSSYEQYF.

The rearrangement joins TRBV10-3 to TRBJ2-7, with 15 bases fitting TRBD2. This CDR3 has 16 amino acids. The J segment lost 5 bases and the V segment lost 4 bases, leaving 6 bases of the junction unmatched. CDR1 and CDR2 from the germline V gene are ENHRY and SYGVKD. The CDR3 sequence is CAISAGLAGGGNEQYF. DNA for the CDR3: TGTGCCATCAGTGCCGGACTAGCGGGAGGGGGCAACGAGCAGTACTTC.

This chain uses TRBV27 with TRBJ2-7; no clear D. Germline CDR1 is MNHEY and CDR2 is SMNVEV (reference sequence). The CDR3 consists of 14 residues. Trimming removed 3 bases from V and 2 bases from J, with 11 bases in between. CDR3 coding DNA: TGTGCCAGCAGTTTTCGCGAGAAAACCTACGAGCAGTACTTC. Translation: CASSFREKTYEQYF.

The genes are TRBV27 and TRBJ1-6, with D possibly matching TRBD1 (5 bases). The CDR3 is 16 amino acids. From germline, CDR1 is MNHEY and CDR2 SMNVEV (reference sequence). V dropped 2 bases and J dropped 4 bases, with 12 bases sitting between them. The CDR3 DNA follows: TGTGCCAGCAGTTTAATTGGAGACAGATATAATTCACCCCTCCACTTT. This sequence encodes CASSLIGDRYNSPLHF.